This T cell receptor (beta chain) was captured in a study of T cell clonotyping in hematopoietic cell transplantation (dated by TCRdb to the early 2020s). Some background on the complete study: A total of more than 110 blood samples were gathered in the study from roughly 40 consecutive transplant recipients along with their related donors. Patients were recruited between 2015 and 2017 and followed until September 2020 or death. Study-level results and caveats: The sample size was limited, and because cells were not sorted, the contributions of CD4 and CD8 repertoires could not be separated. Broader TCR repertoire diversity after transplant was predicted by Inverse Simpson Index values from donors and from recipients before transplant. Overlap with donor repertoires was found for only a small fraction of recipient repertoires, with over 95% found to appear de novo at the given depth. A decrease in recipient TCR diversity was observed after transplant, and a progressive increase in pathologically expanded clonotypes was seen from day 30 to day 180.

The germline V gene encodes CDR1 MNHEY and CDR2 SVGAGI. From the cysteine up to the phenylalanine, the CDR3 has a length of 13 residues. Only the CDR3 part of the read is kept: 39 bases, read in frame from the first base. The immunoSEQ assay, a bias-controlled multiplex PCR using V- and J-specific primers, was used to amplify TCR beta CDR3 regions from genomic DNA. A proprietary barcode and Illumina adapter sequences were added to the CDR3 amplicons in a second PCR step. An Illumina MiSeq instrument was used for sequencing of the CDR3 libraries. Turning to the authors' computational methods: Export and quality control were done with immunoSEQ Analyzer 3.0, while downstream analyses used R Bioconductor and Immunarch. Repertoire metrics were calculated using only productive rearrangements within the normalized downsampled data set. Pathologically expanded clonotypes were defined as those larger than 5 templates in the normalized cohort. The Inverse Simpson Index was used to measure repertoire diversity. To capture all clonotypes, CMV-specificity analyses were performed on the non-normalized data set. Imported from immuneACCESS, the table was reduced by TCRdb to in-frame sequences with V and J called. These copies leave out some clones; in studies compared against another copy, an unresolved V gene accounts for under half, and the cause of the remainder is not known. V and J calls and clone size follow that table, whereas D and trimming were derived from the DNA. This sample lists around 6,100 clones; roughly 30% were detected once. The ten largest make up less than 20% of the sample.

As to this clone: Its antigen remains unidentified. One end of the junction does not line up with germline, which may come from a read error.

The time point label, read with the paper, signifies: 30 days after allo-HCT. Blood from recipients was drawn roughly 28 days before transplant, then again at days 30, 100 and 180 after transplant. Using Nuclei Lysis Solution, genomic DNA was extracted from unfractionated peripheral blood mononuclear cells that were either fresh or cryopreserved. The V and J genes are TRBV6-5 and TRBJ1-1, with 8 middle bases fitting TRBD1. This sample comprised peripheral blood mononuclear cells, obtained 30 days after allogeneic stem cell transplant. The TCR originated in a female patient aged 50-60 years who had an allogeneic stem cell transplant from an unrelated donor, so the T cells may come from the graft donor. Some clones in this sample may be carry-over from other donors' samples. At the DNA level, the sequence is TGTGCCAGCAGTTACACAGGGGGGACTGAAGCTTCCTTT. Its translation is CASSYTGGTEASF.